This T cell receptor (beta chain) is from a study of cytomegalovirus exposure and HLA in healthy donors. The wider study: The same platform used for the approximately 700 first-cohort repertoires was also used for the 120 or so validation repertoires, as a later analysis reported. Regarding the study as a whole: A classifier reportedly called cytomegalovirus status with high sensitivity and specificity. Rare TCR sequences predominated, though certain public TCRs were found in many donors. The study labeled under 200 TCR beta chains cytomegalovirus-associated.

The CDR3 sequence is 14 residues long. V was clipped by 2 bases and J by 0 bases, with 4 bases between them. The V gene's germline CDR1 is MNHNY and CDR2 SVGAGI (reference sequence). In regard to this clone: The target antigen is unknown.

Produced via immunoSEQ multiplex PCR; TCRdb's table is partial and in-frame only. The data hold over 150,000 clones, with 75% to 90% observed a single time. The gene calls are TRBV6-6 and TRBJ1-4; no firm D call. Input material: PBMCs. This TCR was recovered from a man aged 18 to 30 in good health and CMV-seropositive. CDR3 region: CASSYLATNEKLFF. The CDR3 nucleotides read TGTGCCAGCAGTTACCTAGCAACTAATGAAAAACTGTTTTTT.